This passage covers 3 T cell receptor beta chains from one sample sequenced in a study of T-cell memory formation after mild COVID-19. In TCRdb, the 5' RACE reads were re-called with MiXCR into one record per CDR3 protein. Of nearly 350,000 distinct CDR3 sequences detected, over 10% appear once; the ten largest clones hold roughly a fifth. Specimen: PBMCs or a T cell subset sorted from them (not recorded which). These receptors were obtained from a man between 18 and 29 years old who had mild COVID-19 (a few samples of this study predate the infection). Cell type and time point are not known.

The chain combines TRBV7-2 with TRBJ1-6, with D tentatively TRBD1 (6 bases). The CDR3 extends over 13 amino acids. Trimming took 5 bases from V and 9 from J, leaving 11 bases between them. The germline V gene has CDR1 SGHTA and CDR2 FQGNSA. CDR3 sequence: CASSNRVSSPLHF. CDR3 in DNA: TGTGCCAGCAGCAACAGGGTGTCTTCACCCCTCCACTTT. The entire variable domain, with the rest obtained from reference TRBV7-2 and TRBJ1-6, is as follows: GAGVSQSPSNKVTEKGKDVELRCDPISGHTALYWYRQSLGQGLEFLIYFQGNSAPDKSGLPSDRFSAERTGGSVSTLTIQRTQQEDSAVYLCASSNRVSSPLHFGNGTRLTVT.

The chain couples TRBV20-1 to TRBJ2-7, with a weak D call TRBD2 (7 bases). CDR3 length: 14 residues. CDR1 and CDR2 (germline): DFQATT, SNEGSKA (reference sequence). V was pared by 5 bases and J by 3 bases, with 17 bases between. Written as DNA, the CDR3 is TGCAGTGCTTGGCCTAGGGGGGGCGTCTACGAGCAGTACGTC. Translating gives CSAWPRGGVYEQYV.

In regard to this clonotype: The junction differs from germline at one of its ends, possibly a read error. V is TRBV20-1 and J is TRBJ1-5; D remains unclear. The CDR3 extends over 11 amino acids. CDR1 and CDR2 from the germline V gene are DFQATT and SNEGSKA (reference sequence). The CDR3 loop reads CTARRVQPQHF. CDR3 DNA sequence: TGCACTGCTCGGAGGGTGCAGCCCCAGCATTTT.